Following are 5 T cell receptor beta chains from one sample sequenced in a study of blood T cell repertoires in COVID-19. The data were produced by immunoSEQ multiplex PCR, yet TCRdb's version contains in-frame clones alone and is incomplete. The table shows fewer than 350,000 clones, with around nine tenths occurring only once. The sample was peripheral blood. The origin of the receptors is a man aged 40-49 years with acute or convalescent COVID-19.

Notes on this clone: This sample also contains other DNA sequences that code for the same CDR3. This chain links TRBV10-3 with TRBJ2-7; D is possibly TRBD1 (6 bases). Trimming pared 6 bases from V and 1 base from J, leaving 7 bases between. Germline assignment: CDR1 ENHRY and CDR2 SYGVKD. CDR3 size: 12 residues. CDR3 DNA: TGTGCCATCAGGGACAGTTCCTACGAGCAGTACTTC. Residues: CAIRDSSYEQYF.

The CDR3: CASSLMPLKHSPYEQYF. The CDR3 DNA reads TGTGCCAGCAGCTTAATGCCCTTGAAGCATTCCCCCTACGAGCAGTACTTC. This chain connects TRBV7-3 to TRBJ2-7; D ambiguous. The CDR3 length is 17 residues. With 1 base removed from V and 2 bases from J, the gap between germline ends came to 18 bases. Germline loops: CDR1 SGHTA, CDR2 FQGTGA.

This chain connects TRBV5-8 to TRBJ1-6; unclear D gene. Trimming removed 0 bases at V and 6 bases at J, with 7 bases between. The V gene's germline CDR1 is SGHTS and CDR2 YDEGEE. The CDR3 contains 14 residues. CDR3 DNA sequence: TGTGCCAGCAGCTTGGACATGATTAATTCACCCCTCCACTTT. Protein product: CASSLDMINSPLHF.

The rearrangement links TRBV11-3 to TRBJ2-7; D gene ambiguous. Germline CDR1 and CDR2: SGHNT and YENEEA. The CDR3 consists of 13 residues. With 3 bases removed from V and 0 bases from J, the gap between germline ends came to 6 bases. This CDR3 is CASSLRHSYEQYF. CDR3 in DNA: TGTGCCAGCAGCTTGAGGCACTCCTACGAGCAGTACTTC.

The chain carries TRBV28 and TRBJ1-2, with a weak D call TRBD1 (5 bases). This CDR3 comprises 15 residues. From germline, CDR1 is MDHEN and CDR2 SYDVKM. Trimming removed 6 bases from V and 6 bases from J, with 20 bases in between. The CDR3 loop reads CASSPGHFQSNGYTF. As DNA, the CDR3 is TGTGCCAGCAGCCCCGGACACTTCCAAAGTAATGGCTACACCTTC.